A selection of T cell receptor beta chains follows, all from one sample in a study of T cell repertoires in cytomegalovirus infection. TCRdb recomputed calls from the reads with MiXCR, one row per CDR3 protein. The table lists about 830,000 distinct CDR3 sequences, around a third of them singletons, with roughly 12% in the top ten. No antigen has been identified for these receptors. Sample: cultured CD8+ T cells from PBMCs, taken from culture after CMV antigen stimulation. These TCRs come from a human donor in good health (CMV status not recorded). Some clones in this sample may be carry-over from other donors' samples. Each CDR3 is given with its conserved first and last residue. Size values are once, few and many counts, or a class for expanded clones, and some rows have none.

clone_size j_call v_call cdr3_aa
. TRBJ1-1 TRBV15 CATSREGVREAFF
. TRBJ1-1 TRBV10-3 CAISVEGNRHQNTEAFF
few TRBJ1-2 TRBV27 CASRSTGEIYGYTF
few TRBJ1-1 TRBV20-1 CSARDRQGPNTEAFF
many TRBJ2-7 TRBV7-6 CASSYRKAYEQYF
few TRBJ1-6 TRBV14 CASSLSGLGSPLHF
many TRBJ2-2 TRBV7-2 CASSSRVGNTGELFF
many TRBJ2-6 TRBV7-8 CASSLGAVGGAGANVLTF
. TRBJ2-5 TRBV4-1 CASSQDGSGLLGETQYF
. TRBJ1-1 TRBV5-1 CASSLGPGADTEAFF
. TRBJ1-5 TRBV28 CVSEPGTGIGGNQPQHF
. TRBJ2-5 TRBV18 CASSPVDTSAPETQYF
. TRBJ2-7 TRBV29-1 CSVEGQTYEQYF
. TRBJ1-2 TRBV15 CATSRAGQIYGYTF
few TRBJ1-2 TRBV7-2 CASSSYDPYGYTF
. TRBJ2-1 TRBV27 CASTWGGQEYNEQFF
few TRBJ1-2 TRBV19 CASSMEDNYGYTF
few TRBJ2-3 TRBV7-7 CASSIAGGDTQYF